This T cell receptor beta chain is from a study of CD8+ T cells in alopecia areata. General study results and limits: Mouse data revealed clearer TCR sharing than patient data did, a gap possibly tied to HLA. Scalp samples also yield sequences of resident alphabeta T cells from normal skin.

Sorted out of PBMCs were CD4+ T cells and CD8+ T cells. TCR sequencing used cDNA made by reverse transcription of extracted RNA. TCRdb's table, derived via immunoSEQ multiplex PCR, lists solely in-frame clones and lacks some. The sample has roughly 140,000 clones, 62% seen once. This clone turned up a few times. The antigen is unknown. Relative to the germline gene, one junction end is altered; a read error may explain this. Different DNA sequences within this sample yield the same CDR3. The CDR3 is made up of 14 amino acids. In germline, CDR1 is MRHNA, CDR2 SNTAGT. The gene calls are TRBV6-4 and TRBJ2-3; 8 bases match TRBD2. The clonotype comes from a human donor in good health. The source material was CD8+ T cells sorted from blood. CDR3 DNA: TGCGCCAGCAGTGCTAGCGGGAGCACAGATACGCAGTATTTT. The encoded protein is CASSASGSTDTQYF.